A single T cell receptor (beta chain) is shown here with its context. Its antigen is not identified. The germline gives CDR1 SGHDN, CDR2 FVKESK. This CDR3 has 14 amino acids. Trimming pared 5 bases from V and 11 bases from J, leaving 21 bases between. The sample is drawn from a study of siplizumab effects on memory and regulatory T cells. General study results and limits: Naive T cells looked more diverse than memory cells and looked like major alloresponse contributors.

Clones were read by immunoSEQ multiplex PCR, and TCRdb kept only the in-frame ones, dropping some. The table lists about 72,000 clones, roughly nine tenths of them singletons. The sequence was collected from a human donor in good health. Sequencing was performed on CD8+ T cells sorted from blood. The V gene is TRBV14, the J gene TRBJ1-1; D is perhaps TRBD1 (5 bases). The CDR3 nucleotides are TGTGCCAGCAGCAGCTATCCCCCGGGGTCAGGGGCTTTCTTT. Protein sequence: CASSSYPPGSGAFF.